These T cell receptor beta chains were read from a single sample in a study of technical replicates of blood from a handful of donors. Sequenced by immunoSEQ multiplex PCR; TCRdb stores in-frame clones only, minus some. The data show tens of thousands of clones, with roughly 92% seen just once and roughly 4.7% held by the top ten. The sequencing input was PBMCs. The receptor source for this set is a human donor in good health. Some clones in this sample may be carry-over from other donors' samples. Each CDR3 is given with its conserved first and last residue. The D gene is left open where the match is weak.

j_call,v_call,d_call,cdr3_length,cdr3_aa,cdr3_nt
TRBJ2-3,TRBV7-2,TRBD2,16,CASSRSGGGSTDTQYF,TGTGCCAGCAGCCGTAGCGGGGGGGGTAGCACAGATACGCAGTATTTT
TRBJ2-1,TRBV20-1,-,11,CSAKQYNEQFF,TGCAGTGCCAAACAGTACAATGAGCAGTTCTTC
TRBJ1-2,TRBV7-2,-,13,CASSLGTSYGYTF,TGTGCCAGCAGCTTGGGCACAAGCTATGGCTACACCTTC
TRBJ1-1,TRBV10-2,-,13,CASSDAENTEAFF,TGCGCCAGCAGTGATGCGGAGAACACTGAAGCTTTCTTT
TRBJ2-1,TRBV7-6,TRBD2,14,CASSLSSSGNEQFF,TGTGCCAGCAGCTTAAGTTCTAGCGGAAATGAGCAGTTCTTC
TRBJ2-2,TRBV7-3,-,12,CASSSSFGELFF,TGTGCCAGCAGCTCATCATTCGGGGAGCTGTTTTTT
TRBJ2-1,TRBV2,-,12,CASSELRNEQFF,TGTGCCAGCAGTGAACTCCGCAATGAGCAGTTCTTC
TRBJ1-3,TRBV13,TRBD1,16,CASSSGTGVGRNTIYF,TGTGCCAGCAGCTCGGGGACAGGTGTAGGACGAAACACCATATATTTT
TRBJ2-5,TRBV4-2,-,17,CASSRENGGPGAETQYF,TGTGCCAGCAGCCGCGAAAACGGAGGTCCGGGCGCGGAGACCCAGTACTTC
TRBJ1-3,TRBV5-1,-,15,CASSVDSSSGNTIYF,TGCGCCAGCAGCGTAGACAGCTCCTCTGGAAACACCATATATTTT
TRBJ1-1,TRBV7-9,-,13,CASRPTGNTEAFF,TGTGCCAGCAGGCCAACGGGGAACACTGAAGCTTTCTTT